Included here is one TCR beta chain sequence, with context. Its antigen is unknown. Blood samples were obtained at baseline, cycle 4 day 1, and cycle 7 day 1. The data belong to a study of OX40 agonist ivuxolimab in advanced cancers. Study details: The diagnoses of dose-escalation patients were hepatocellular carcinoma, melanoma, renal cell or head and neck cancer. The study's findings and limits: Some nonresponders likewise displayed low normalized T-cell clonal expansion.

This CDR3 contains 16 residues. The germline V gene has CDR1 SGDLS and CDR2 YYNGEE. The V end lost 0 bases, the J end lost 9 bases, and 16 bases lay between the germline ends. The repertoire was sequenced with immunoSEQ multiplex PCR; TCRdb's copy has only in-frame clones and lacks some. The sample records some 70,000 clones, approximately 80% being singletons. Here the sequenced sample was CD4+ or CD8+ T cells sorted from blood, taken in a trial of the OX40 agonist ivuxolimab. This clonotype originated in an adult with an advanced solid tumor such as melanoma, head and neck, liver or kidney cancer. The chain links TRBV9 to TRBJ1-6, with a weak D call TRBD1 (5 bases). The CDR3 DNA follows: TGTGCCAGCAGCGTAGCCCCAGGGCGGAAGGCTTCACCCCTCCACTTT. It codes for CASSVAPGRKASPLHF.